Detailed here is one T cell receptor (beta chain). With 3 bases clipped from V and 4 bases from J, the junction kept 4 bases outside the gene matches. The CDR3 loop spans 15 amino acids. CDR1 and CDR2 (germline): LNHDA, SQIVND (reference sequence). In the source study's methods: It was from reference gene primer amplification that nucleated cell counts were estimated. This table comes from immunoSEQ multiplex PCR, and its TCRdb copy is limited to in-frame clones, with some not included. The V and J calls and clone size are taken from that table; D and trimming were inferred from the DNA. The sample yields tens of thousands of clones, around 84% seen once. The data stem from a study of blood T cell repertoires in COVID-19. Study-wide background: Samples taken during acute and convalescent COVID-19 were collected in the United States, Italy and Spain. The cDNA or gDNA used as material had been derived from T cells, B-cell-depleted T cells, or PBMCs.

The sequence was obtained from a man between 50 and 59 years old with active COVID-19. The specimen sequenced was peripheral blood. The chain couples TRBV19 to TRBJ2-2, with TRBD2 matching 8 bases. CDR3 sequence: CASSIGLASTGELFF. DNA for the CDR3: TGTGCCAGTAGTATTGGACTAGCCAGCACCGGGGAGCTGTTTTTT.